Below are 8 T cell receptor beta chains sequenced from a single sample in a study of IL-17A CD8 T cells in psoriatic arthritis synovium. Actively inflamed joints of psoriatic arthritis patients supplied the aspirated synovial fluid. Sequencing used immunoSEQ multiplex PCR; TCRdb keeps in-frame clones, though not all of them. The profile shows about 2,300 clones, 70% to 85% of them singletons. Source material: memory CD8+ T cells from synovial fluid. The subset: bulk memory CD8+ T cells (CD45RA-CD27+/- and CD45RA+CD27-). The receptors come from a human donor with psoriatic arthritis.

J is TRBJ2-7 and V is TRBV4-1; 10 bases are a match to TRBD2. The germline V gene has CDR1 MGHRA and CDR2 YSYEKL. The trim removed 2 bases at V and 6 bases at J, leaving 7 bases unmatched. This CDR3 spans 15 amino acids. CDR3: CASSQLSGGAPEQYF. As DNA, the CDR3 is TGCGCCAGCAGCCAATTGAGCGGGGGGGCCCCCGAGCAGTACTTC.

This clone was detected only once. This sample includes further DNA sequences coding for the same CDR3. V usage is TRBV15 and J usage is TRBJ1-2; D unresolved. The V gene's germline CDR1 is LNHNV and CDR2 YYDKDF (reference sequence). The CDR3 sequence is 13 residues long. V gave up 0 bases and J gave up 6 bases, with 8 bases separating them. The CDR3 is CATSREEGDGYTF. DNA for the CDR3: TGTGCCACCAGCAGAGAGGAAGGCGATGGCTACACCTTC.

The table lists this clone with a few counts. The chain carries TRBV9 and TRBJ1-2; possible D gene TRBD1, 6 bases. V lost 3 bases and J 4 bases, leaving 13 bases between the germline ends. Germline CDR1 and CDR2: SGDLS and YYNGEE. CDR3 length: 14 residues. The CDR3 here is CASSESGAGYGYTF. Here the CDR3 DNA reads TGTGCCAGCAGCGAGTCAGGGGCCGGCTATGGCTACACCTTC.

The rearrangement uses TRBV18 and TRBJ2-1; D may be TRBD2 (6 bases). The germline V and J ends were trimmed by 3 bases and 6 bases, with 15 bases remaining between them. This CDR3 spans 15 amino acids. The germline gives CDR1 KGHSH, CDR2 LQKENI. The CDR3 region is CASSPRIAAFNEQFF. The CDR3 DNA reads TGTGCCAGCTCACCCCGGATAGCGGCATTCAATGAGCAGTTCTTC.

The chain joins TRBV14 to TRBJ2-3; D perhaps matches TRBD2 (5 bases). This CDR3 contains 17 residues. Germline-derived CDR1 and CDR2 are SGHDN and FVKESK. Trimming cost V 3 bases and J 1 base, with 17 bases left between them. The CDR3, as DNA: TGTGCCAGCAGCCACCAAGTCCTAGCACCTGGCACAGATACGCAGTATTTT. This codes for CASSHQVLAPGTDTQYF.

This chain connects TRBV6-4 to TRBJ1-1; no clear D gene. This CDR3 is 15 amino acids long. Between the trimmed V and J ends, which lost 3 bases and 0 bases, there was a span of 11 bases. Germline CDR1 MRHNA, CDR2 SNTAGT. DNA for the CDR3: TGTGCCAGCAGTGAGACCCCACAAATGAACACTGAAGCTTTCTTT. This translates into CASSETPQMNTEAFF.

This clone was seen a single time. The CDR3 DNA sequence: TGTGCCAGCAGCGTAGCTACTAGCGGGTACGAGCAGTACTTC. Translation: CASSVATSGYEQYF. J is TRBJ2-7 and V is TRBV9; 9 nucleotides align to TRBD2. V was pared by 0 bases and J by 4 bases, with 2 bases of the junction left unmatched. This CDR3 spans 14 amino acids. Germline assignment: CDR1 SGDLS and CDR2 YYNGEE.

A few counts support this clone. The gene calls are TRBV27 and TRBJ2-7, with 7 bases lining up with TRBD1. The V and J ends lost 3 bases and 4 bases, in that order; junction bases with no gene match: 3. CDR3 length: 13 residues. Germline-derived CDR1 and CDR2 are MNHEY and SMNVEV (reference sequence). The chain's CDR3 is CASSFATGYEQYF. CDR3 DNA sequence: TGTGCCAGCAGTTTCGCGACAGGGTACGAGCAGTACTTC.